What follows are 6 T cell receptor beta chains derived from one specimen sequenced in a study of T cell changes during pregnancy in multiple sclerosis. Profiled with immunoSEQ multiplex PCR; TCRdb holds only in-frame clones, not every one. The sample contains tens of thousands of clones, about 88% of which appear only once. The material was CD8+ T cells from peripheral blood mononuclear cells, obtained after pregnancy. Source of these receptors: a female donor in good health, enrolled as a control in a pregnancy study.

The chain uses TRBV27 and TRBJ1-4; unclear D gene. Between the trimmed V and J ends, which lost 0 bases and 7 bases, there was a span of 12 bases. This CDR3 is built from 15 residues. The germline CDR1 and CDR2 sequences are MNHEY and SMNVEV (reference sequence). CDR3 region: CASSLSPSNSEKLFF. Written as DNA, the CDR3 is TGTGCCAGCAGTTTATCCCCCTCGAACAGTGAAAAACTGTTTTTT.

This chain connects TRBV9 to TRBJ1-2; 9 nucleotides agree with TRBD1. The CDR3 totals 22 residues. The J segment lost 8 bases and the V segment lost 1 base, leaving 30 bases of the junction unmatched. Germline lookup yields CDR1 SGDLS and CDR2 YYNGEE. The CDR3 sequence: CASSVPPGGTNVPGQGMGGYTF. The CDR3 DNA is TGTGCCAGCAGCGTACCCCCAGGTGGGACTAATGTGCCGGGACAGGGAATGGGGGGCTACACCTTC.

Written as DNA, the CDR3 is TGTGCCAGCAGCTCTGAGGGACAGGGCTCTGCGCGCTATGGCTACACCTTC. The encoded protein is CASSSEGQGSARYGYTF. The chain joins TRBV7-9 to TRBJ1-2; 9 positions agree with TRBD1. This CDR3 has 17 amino acids. V shed 4 bases and J 4 bases; nucleotides not matched to a gene: 13. The germline gives CDR1 SEHNR, CDR2 FQNEAQ (reference sequence). Together with reference TRBV7-9 and TRBJ1-2, the CDR3 gives the full variable domain: DTGVSQNPRHKITKRGQNVTFRCDPISEHNRLYWYRQTLGQGPEFLTYFQNEAQLEKSRLLSDRFSAERPKGSFSTLEIQRTEQGDSAMYLCASSSEGQGSARYGYTFGSGTRLTVV.

V usage is TRBV4-3 and J usage is TRBJ1-2; D unclear. Germline V CDR1 and CDR2: LGHNA, YSLEER. Trimming left V 0 bases short and J 0 bases short, with 8 bases between. The CDR3 has 15 amino acids. The CDR3 DNA follows: TGCGCCAGCAGCCAAGATCGGGGATCTAACTATGGCTACACCTTC. Encoded protein: CASSQDRGSNYGYTF.

V is TRBV11-2 and J is TRBJ2-7; 13 bases are a match to TRBD2. Germline CDR1 SGHAT, CDR2 FQNNGV. CDR3 length: 16 residues. With V trimmed by 5 bases and J by 0 bases, 4 bases remained unmatched. CDR3 in amino acids: CASSPGTSGVSYEQYF. For the CDR3, the DNA is TGTGCCAGCAGCCCCGGGACTAGCGGGGTCTCCTACGAGCAGTACTTC.

The chain combines TRBV6-1 with TRBJ2-7; D perhaps matches TRBD2 (6 bases). The CDR3 totals 15 residues. Trimming removed 4 bases at V and 0 bases at J, with 13 bases between. Germline-derived CDR1 and CDR2 are MNHNS and SASEGT. The CDR3 nucleotides are TGTGCCAGCAGTGGGGGAGGAGGTAGCTCCTACGAGCAGTACTTC. It translates to CASSGGGGSSYEQYF.